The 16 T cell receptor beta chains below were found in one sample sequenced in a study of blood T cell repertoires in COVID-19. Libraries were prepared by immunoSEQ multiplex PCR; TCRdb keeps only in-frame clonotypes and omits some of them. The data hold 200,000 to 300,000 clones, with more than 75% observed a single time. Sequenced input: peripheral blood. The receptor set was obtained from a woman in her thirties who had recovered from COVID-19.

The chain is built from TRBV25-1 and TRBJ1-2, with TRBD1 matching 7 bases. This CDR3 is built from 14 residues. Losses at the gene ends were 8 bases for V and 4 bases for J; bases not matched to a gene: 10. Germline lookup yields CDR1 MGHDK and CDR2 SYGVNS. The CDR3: CASGDPQGSYGYTF. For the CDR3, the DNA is TGTGCCAGCGGGGACCCACAGGGGAGCTATGGCTACACCTTC.

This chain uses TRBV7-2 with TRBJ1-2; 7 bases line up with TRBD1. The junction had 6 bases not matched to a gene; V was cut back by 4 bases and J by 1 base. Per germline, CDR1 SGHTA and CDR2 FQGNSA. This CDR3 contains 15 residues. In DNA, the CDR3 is TGTGCCAGCAGCTGGACAGGACAGAATAACTATGGCTACACCTTC. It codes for CASSWTGQNNYGYTF. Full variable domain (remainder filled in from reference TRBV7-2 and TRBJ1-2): GAGVSQSPSNKVTEKGKDVELRCDPISGHTALYWYRQSLGQGLEFLIYFQGNSAPDKSGLPSDRFSAERTGGSVSTLTIQRTQQEDSAVYLCASSWTGQNNYGYTFGSGTRLTVV.

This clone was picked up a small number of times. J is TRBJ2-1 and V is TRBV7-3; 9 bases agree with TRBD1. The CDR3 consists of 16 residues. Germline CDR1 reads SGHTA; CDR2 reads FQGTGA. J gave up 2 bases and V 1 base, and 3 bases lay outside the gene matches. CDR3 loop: CASSLRWTGAYNEQFF. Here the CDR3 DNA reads TGTGCCAGCAGCTTAAGGTGGACAGGGGCCTACAATGAGCAGTTCTTC. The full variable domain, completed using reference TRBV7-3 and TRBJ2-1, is GAGVSQTPSNKVTEKGKYVELRCDPISGHTALYWYRQSLGQGPEFLIYFQGTGAADDSGLPNDRFFAVRPEGSVSTLKIQRTERGDSAVYLCASSLRWTGAYNEQFFGPGTRLTVL.

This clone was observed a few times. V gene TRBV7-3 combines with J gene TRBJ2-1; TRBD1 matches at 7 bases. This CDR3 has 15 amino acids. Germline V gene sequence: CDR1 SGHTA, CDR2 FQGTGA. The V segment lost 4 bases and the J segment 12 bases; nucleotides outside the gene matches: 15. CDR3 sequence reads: CASSSQWGRGSMQFF. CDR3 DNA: TGTGCCAGCAGCTCCCAGTGGGGCAGGGGGTCTATGCAGTTCTTC.

The CDR3 loop reads CASSPGAQPQHF. The CDR3 DNA reads TGTGCCAGCTCACCGGGGGCTCAGCCCCAGCATTTT. V gene TRBV18 combines with J gene TRBJ1-5; possible D gene TRBD1, 6 bases. Between the trimmed V and J ends, which lost 3 bases and 6 bases, there was a span of 6 bases. The CDR3 has 12 residues. Germline V lookup: CDR1 KGHSH, CDR2 LQKENI.

DNA for the CDR3: TGTGCCAGCAGCTTCACCGGGGTAACCTACGAGCAGTACTTC. Translated, it gives CASSFTGVTYEQYF. This chain joins TRBV5-6 and TRBJ2-7, with a weak D call TRBD2 (5 bases). Germline V lookup: CDR1 SGHDT, CDR2 YYEEEE. This CDR3 contains 14 residues. Trimming removed 2 bases at V and 2 bases at J, with 11 bases between.

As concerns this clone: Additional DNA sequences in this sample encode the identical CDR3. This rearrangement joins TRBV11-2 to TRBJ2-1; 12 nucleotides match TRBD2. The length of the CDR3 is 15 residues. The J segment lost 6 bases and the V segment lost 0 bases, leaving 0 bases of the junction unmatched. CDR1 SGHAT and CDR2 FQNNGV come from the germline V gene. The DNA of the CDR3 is TGTGCCAGCAGCTTAGAACTAGCGGGGGGCAATGAGCAGTTCTTC. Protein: CASSLELAGGNEQFF.

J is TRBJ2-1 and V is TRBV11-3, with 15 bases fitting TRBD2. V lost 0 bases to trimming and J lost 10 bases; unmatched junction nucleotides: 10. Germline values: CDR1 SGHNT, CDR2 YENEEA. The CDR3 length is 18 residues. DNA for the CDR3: TGTGCCAGCAGCTTAGATGGAAAGGGGACTAGCGGGGGGTTGGAGCAGTTCTTC. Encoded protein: CASSLDGKGTSGGLEQFF.

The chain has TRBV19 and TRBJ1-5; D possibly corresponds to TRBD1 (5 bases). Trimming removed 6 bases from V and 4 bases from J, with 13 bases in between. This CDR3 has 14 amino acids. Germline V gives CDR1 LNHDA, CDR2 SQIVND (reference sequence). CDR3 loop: CASSNGPGNQPQHF. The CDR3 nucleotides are TGTGCCAGTAGCAATGGACCAGGGAATCAGCCCCAGCATTTT.

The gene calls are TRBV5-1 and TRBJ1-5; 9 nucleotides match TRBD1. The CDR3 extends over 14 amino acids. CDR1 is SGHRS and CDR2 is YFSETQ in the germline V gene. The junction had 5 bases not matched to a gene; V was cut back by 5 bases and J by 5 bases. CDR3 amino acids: CASRPGQGDQPQHF. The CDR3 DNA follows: TGCGCCAGCAGACCGGGACAGGGAGATCAGCCCCAGCATTTT.

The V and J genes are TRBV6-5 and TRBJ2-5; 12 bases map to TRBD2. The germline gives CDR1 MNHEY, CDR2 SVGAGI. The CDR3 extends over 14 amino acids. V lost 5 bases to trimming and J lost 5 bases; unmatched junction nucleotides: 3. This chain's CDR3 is CASSLAGGPETQYF. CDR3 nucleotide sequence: TGTGCCAGCAGTCTAGCGGGGGGGCCGGAGACCCAGTACTTC.

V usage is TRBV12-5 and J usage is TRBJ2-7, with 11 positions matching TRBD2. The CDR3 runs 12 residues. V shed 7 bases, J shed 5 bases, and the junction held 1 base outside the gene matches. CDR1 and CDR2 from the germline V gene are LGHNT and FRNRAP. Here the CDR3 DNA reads TGTGCTAGTGCTAGCGGGGGGCACGAGCAGTACTTC. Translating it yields CASASGGHEQYF. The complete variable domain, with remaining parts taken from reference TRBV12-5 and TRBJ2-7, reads DARVTQTPRHKVTEMGQEVTMRCQPILGHNTVFWYRQTMMQGLELLAYFRNRAPLDDSGMPKDRFSAEMPDATLATLKIQPSEPRDSAVYFCASASGGHEQYFGPGTRLTVT.

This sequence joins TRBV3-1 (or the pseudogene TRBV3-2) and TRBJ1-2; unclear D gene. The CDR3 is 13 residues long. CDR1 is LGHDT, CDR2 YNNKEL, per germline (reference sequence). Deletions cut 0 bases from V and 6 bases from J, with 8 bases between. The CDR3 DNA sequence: TGTGCCAGCAGCCAAGATGGCCTGGATGGCTACACCTTC. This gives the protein CASSQDGLDGYTF.

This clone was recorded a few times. Written as DNA, the CDR3 is TGTGCCAGCAGCCAAGGACAGTGGGGCTACGAGCAGTACTTC. This gives the protein CASSQGQWGYEQYF. V usage is TRBV3-1 (or the pseudogene TRBV3-2) and J usage is TRBJ2-7, with D tentatively TRBD1 (5 bases). The CDR3 extends over 14 amino acids. Germline loops: CDR1 LGHDT, CDR2 YNNKEL (reference sequence). V gave up 1 base and J gave up 3 bases, with 10 bases separating them.

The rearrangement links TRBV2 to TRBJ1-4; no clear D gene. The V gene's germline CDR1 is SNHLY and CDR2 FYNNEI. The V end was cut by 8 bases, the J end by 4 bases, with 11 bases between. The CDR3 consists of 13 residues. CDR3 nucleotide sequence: TGTGCCAGCTGCGAAATCGATAATGAAAAACTGTTTTTT. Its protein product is CASCEIDNEKLFF.

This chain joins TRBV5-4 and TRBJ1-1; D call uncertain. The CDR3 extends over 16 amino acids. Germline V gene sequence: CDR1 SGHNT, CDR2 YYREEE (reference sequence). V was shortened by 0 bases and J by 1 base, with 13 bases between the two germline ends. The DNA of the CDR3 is TGTGCCAGCAGCTTGGCCGGTGGTGAGGGGAACACTGAAGCTTTCTTT. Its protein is CASSLAGGEGNTEAFF.